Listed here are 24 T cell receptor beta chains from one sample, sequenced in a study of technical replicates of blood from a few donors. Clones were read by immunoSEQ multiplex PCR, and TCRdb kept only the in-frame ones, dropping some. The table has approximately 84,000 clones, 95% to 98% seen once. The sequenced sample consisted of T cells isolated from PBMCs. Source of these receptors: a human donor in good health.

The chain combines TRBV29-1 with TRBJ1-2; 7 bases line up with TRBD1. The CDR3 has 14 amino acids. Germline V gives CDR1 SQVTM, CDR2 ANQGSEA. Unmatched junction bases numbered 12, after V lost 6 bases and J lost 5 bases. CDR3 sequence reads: CSVQQGPPQYGYTF. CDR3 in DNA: TGCAGCGTGCAACAGGGGCCACCTCAGTATGGCTACACCTTC.

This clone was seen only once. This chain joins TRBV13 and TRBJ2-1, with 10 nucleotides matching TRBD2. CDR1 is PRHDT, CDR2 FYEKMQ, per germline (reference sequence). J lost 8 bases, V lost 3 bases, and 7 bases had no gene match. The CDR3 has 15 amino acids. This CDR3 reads CASSFLAGEIYEQFF. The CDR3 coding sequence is TGTGCCAGCAGCTTTCTAGCGGGAGAGATCTATGAGCAGTTCTTC.

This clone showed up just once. The CDR3 region is CASSELALEQYF. CDR3 DNA: TGTGCCAGCAGCGAACTAGCGCTGGAGCAGTACTTC. The chain carries TRBV7-9 and TRBJ2-7, with TRBD2 identical over 7 bases. From germline, CDR1 is SEHNR and CDR2 FQNEAQ (reference sequence). V shed 5 bases, J shed 7 bases, and the junction held 5 bases outside the gene matches. The CDR3 covers 12 residues.

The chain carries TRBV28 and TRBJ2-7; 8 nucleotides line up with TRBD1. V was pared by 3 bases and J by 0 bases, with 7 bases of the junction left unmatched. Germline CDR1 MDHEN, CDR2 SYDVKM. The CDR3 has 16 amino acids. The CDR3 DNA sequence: TGTGCCAGCAGTTTGTCACAGGGGGGATACTCCTACGAGCAGTACTTC. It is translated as CASSLSQGGYSYEQYF. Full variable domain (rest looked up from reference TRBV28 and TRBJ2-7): DVKVTQSSRYLVKRTGEKVFLECVQDMDHENMFWYRQDPGLGLRLIYFSYDVKMKEKGDIPEGYSVSREKKERFSLILESASTNQTSMYLCASSLSQGGYSYEQYFGPGTRLTVT.

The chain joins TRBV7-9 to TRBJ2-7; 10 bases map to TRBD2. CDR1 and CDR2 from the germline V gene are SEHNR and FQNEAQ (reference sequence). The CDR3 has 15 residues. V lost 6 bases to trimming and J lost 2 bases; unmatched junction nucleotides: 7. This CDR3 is CASSLTGLAAYEQYF. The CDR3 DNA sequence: TGTGCCAGCAGTTTAACCGGACTAGCGGCCTACGAGCAGTACTTC.

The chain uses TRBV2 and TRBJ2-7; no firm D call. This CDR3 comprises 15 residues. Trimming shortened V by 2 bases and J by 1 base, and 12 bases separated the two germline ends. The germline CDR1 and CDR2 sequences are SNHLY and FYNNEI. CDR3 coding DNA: TGTGCCAGCAGTGAAAGTTTCGCGGAGTCCTACGAGCAGTACTTC. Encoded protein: CASSESFAESYEQYF.

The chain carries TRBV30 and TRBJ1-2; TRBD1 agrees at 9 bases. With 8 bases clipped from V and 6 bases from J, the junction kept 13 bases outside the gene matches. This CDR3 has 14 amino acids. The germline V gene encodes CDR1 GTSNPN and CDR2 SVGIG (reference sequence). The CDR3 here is CAGYRGRFLDGYTF. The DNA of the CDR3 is TGTGCCGGATACAGGGGGCGCTTCTTGGATGGCTACACCTTC.

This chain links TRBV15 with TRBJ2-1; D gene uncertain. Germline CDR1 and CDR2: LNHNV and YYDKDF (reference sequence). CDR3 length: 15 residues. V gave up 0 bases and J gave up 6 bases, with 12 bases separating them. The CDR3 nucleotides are TGTGCCACCAGCAGAGAGAGATTGGTACCCAATGAGCAGTTCTTC. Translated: CATSRERLVPNEQFF.

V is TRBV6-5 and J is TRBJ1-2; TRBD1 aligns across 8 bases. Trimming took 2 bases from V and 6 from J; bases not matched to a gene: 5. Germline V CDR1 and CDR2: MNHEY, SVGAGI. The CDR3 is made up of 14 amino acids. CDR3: CASSYPGQVNGYTF. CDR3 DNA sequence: TGTGCCAGCAGTTACCCGGGACAGGTCAATGGCTACACCTTC.

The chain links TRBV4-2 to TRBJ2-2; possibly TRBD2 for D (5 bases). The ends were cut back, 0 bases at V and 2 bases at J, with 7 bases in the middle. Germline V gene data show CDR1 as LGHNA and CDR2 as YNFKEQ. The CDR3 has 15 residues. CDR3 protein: CASSQDLANTGELFF. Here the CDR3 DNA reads TGTGCCAGCAGCCAAGACCTAGCTAACACCGGGGAGCTGTTTTTT.

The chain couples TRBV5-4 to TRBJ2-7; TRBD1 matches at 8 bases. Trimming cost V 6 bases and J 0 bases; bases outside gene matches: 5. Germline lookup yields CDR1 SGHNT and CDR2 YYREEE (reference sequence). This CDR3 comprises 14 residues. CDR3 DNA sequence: TGTGCCAGCAACAGGGACAGGAACTCCTACGAGCAGTACTTC. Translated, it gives CASNRDRNSYEQYF.

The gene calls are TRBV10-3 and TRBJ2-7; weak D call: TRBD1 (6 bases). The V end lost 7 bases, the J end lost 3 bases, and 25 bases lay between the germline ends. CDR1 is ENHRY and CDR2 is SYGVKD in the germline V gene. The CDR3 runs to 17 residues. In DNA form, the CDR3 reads TGTGCCATCACCCTAATTGGGAGACAGGCACTAAGCTACGAGCAGTACTTC. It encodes CAITLIGRQALSYEQYF.

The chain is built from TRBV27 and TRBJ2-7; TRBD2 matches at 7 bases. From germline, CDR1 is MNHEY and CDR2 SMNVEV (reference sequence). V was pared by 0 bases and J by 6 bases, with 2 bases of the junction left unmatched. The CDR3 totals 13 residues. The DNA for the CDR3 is TGTGCCAGCAGTTTATCGAGGACTAGCGAGCAGTACTTC. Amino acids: CASSLSRTSEQYF.

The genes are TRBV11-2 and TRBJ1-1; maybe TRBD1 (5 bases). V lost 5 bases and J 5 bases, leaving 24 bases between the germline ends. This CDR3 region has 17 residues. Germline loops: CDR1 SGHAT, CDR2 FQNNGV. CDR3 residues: CASSRPGSLVSGTEAFF. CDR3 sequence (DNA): TGTGCCAGCAGCCGCCCAGGGAGTCTGGTTAGCGGAACTGAAGCTTTCTTT.

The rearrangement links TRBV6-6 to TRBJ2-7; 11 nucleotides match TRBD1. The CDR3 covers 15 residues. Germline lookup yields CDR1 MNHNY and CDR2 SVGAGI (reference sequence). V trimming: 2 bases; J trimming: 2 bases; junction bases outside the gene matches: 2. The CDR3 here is CASSYGTGGTYEQYF. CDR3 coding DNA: TGTGCCAGCAGTTACGGGACAGGGGGAACCTACGAGCAGTACTTC.

Here the CDR3 DNA reads TGTGCCAGCAGGGGTGGGGGGGGGCGCGTCGGTAACTACAATGAGCAGTTCTTC. This translates into CASRGGGGRVGNYNEQFF. The chain employs TRBV27 and TRBJ2-1, with a tentative D call TRBD2 (7 bases). Deletions cut 6 bases from V and 3 bases from J, with 24 bases between. CDR3 length: 18 amino acids. Germline lookup yields CDR1 MNHEY and CDR2 SMNVEV (reference sequence).

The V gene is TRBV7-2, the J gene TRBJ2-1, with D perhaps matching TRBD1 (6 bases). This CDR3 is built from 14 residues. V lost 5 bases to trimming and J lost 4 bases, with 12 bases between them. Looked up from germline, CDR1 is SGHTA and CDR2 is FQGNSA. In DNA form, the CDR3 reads TGTGCCAGCAGCACTTGGACAGAATACAATGAGCAGTTCTTC. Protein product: CASSTWTEYNEQFF.

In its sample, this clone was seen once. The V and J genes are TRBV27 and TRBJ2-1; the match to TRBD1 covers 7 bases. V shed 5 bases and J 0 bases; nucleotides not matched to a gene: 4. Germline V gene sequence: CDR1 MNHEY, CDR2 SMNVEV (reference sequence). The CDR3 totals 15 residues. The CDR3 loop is CASSPRQGSYNEQFF. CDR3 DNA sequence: TGTGCCAGCAGTCCCCGACAGGGCTCCTACAATGAGCAGTTCTTC.

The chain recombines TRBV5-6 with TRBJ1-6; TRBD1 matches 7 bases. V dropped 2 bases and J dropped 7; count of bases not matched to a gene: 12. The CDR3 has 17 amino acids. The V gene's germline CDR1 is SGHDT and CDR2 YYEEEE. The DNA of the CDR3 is TGTGCCAGCAGCTTCAAACAGGGGTCGCTTGGGAATTCACCCCTCCACTTT. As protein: CASSFKQGSLGNSPLHF.

CDR3 nucleotides: TGTGCCAGCAGCTTAAGTCAGGGGGCAGATGGCTACACCTTC. Amino acids: CASSLSQGADGYTF. This rearrangement joins TRBV7-9 to TRBJ1-2, with 8 nucleotides matching TRBD1. The CDR3 sequence is 14 residues long. Germline trimming cut 2 bases from V and 6 bases from J; bases unmatched to any gene: 5. Germline V CDR1 and CDR2: SEHNR, FQNEAQ (reference sequence).

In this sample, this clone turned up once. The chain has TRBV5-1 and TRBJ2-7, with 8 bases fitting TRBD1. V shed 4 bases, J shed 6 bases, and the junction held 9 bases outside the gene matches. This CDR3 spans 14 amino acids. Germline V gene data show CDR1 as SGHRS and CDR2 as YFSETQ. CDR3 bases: TGCGCCAGCAGCCCACCGGGACAGGCCGCCGAGCAGTACTTC. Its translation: CASSPPGQAAEQYF.

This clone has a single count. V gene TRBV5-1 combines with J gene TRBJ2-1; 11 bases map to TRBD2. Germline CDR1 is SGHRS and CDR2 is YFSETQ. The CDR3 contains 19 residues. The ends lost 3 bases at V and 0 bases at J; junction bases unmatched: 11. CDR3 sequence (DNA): TGCGCCAGCAGCTCTCTAGCGGGGGGTCTCACAACCTCCTACAATGAGCAGTTCTTC. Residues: CASSSLAGGLTTSYNEQFF.

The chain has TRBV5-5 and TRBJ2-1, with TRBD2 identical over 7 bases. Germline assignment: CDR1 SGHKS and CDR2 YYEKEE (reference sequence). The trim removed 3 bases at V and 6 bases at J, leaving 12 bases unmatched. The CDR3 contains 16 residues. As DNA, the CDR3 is TGTGCCAGCAGCTCCTTTCGGCTAGCGGAGAGCAATGAGCAGTTCTTC. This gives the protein CASSSFRLAESNEQFF.

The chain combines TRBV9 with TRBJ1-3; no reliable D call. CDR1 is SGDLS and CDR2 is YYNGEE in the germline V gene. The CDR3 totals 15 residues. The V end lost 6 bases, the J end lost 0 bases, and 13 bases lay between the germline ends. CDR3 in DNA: TGTGCCAGCACTTTACAGCCAAACTCTGGAAACACCATATATTTT. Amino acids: CASTLQPNSGNTIYF.